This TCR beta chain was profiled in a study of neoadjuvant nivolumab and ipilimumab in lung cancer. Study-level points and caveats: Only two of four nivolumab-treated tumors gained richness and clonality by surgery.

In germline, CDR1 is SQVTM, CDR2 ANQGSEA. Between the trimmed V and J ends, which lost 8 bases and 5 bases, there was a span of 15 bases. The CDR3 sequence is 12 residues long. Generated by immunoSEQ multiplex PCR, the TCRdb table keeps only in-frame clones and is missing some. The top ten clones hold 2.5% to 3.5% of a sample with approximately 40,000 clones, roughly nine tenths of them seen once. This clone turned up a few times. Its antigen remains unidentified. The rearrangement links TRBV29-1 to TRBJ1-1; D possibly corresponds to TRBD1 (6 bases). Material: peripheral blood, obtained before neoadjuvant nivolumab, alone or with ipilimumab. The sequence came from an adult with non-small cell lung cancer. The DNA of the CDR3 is TGCAGCACCGTAGGGGGGGCAACTGAAGCTTTCTTT. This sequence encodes CSTVGGATEAFF.